The T cell receptor beta chain under discussion was sequenced for a study of blood T cell repertoires in COVID-19. Study context: Some COVID-19 samples were acute and others convalescent; all came from the United States, Italy and Spain.

The CDR3 is 14 residues long. Germline V CDR1 and CDR2: GTSNPN, SVGIG (reference sequence). The V segment lost 2 bases and the J segment 2 bases; nucleotides outside the gene matches: 2. Generated by immunoSEQ multiplex PCR, the TCRdb table keeps only in-frame clones and is missing some. This sample has 180,000 or so clones, with more than 75% found just once. The source material was peripheral blood. V is TRBV30 and J is TRBJ2-7; 11 nucleotides match TRBD2. The TCR was taken from a man aged 35 to 55 with active or convalescent COVID-19. In DNA, the CDR3 is TGTGCCTGGAGTTTTAGCGGGGGGGCCTACGAGCAGTACTTC. Its translation is CAWSFSGGAYEQYF.